The TCR beta chain described here comes from a study of T cells in Graves' hyperthyroidism and ophthalmopathy. Comment on this clonotype: Since no conserved phenylalanine or tryptophan closes the CDR3, a read error is the likely cause. The DNA is omitted, as the CDR3 cannot be located on it reliably, and the CDR3 follows TCRdb's listing.

Pregnant or lactating patients were excluded, as were those with uncontrolled infection or other autoimmune disease. Using RNA transcripts as the source, TCR beta CDR3 regions were amplified. Initially, a first-round RT-PCR of the TCR CDR3 employed the HTBI primer set. Using its own MiXCR run on the multiplex PCR reads, TCRdb lists one record per CDR3 protein. This table has 600,000 to 700,000 distinct CDR3 sequences, 40% to 55% appearing once. The CDR3 spans 9 amino acids, including both terminal residues. Germline CDR1 and CDR2: LNHNV and YYDKDF (reference sequence). The chain has TRBV15 and TRBJ1-3. Sequenced: peripheral blood or thyroid tissue (not recorded which). The sequence was collected from an adult man with Graves' disease, either hyperthyroidism or ophthalmopathy (not recorded which). This CDR3 reads CATSRDLVG.